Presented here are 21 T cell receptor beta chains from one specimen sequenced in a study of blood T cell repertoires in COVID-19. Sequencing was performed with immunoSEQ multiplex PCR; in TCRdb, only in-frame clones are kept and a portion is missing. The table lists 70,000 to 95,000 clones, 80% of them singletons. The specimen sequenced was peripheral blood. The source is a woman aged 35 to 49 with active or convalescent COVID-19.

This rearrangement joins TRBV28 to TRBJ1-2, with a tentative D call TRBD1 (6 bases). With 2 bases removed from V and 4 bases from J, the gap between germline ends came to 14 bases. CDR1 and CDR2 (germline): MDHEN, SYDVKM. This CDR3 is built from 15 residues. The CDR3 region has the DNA TGTGCCAGCAGTTTAGGGCAGGGGCCGCTCTATGGCTACACCTTC. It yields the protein CASSLGQGPLYGYTF.

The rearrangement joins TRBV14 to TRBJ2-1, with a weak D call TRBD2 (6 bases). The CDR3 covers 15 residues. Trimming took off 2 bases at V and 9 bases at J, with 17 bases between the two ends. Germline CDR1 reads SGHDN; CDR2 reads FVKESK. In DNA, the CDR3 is TGTGCCAGCAGCCAACCAACTAGAGCCGGGGGTGAGCAGTTCTTC. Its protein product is CASSQPTRAGGEQFF.

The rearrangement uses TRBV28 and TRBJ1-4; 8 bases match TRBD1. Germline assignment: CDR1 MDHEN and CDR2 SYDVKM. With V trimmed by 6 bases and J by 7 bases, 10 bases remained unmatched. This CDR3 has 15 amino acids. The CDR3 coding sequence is TGTGCCAGCAGATCCGGACAGGGCGCTGGTGAAAAACTGTTTTTT. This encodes CASRSGQGAGEKLFF.

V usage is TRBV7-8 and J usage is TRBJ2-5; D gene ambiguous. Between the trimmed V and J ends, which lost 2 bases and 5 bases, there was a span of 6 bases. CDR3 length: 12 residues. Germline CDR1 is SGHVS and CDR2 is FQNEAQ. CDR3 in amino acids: CASSLIIETQYF. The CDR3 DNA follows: TGTGCCAGCAGCTTAATTATCGAGACCCAGTACTTC.

The CDR3: CASSLQGFNEKLFF. In DNA form, the CDR3 reads TGTGCCAGTAGTCTACAGGGATTTAATGAAAAACTGTTTTTT. This sequence joins TRBV19 and TRBJ1-4; D perhaps matches TRBD1 (6 bases). The germline V gene has CDR1 LNHDA and CDR2 SQIVND (reference sequence). Trimming pared 5 bases from V and 4 bases from J, leaving 11 bases between. The CDR3 runs 14 residues.

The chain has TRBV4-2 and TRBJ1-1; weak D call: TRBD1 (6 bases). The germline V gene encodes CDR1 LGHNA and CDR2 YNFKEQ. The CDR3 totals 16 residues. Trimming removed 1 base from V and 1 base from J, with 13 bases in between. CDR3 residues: CASSQGPSGANTEAFF. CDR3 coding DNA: TGTGCCAGCAGCCAAGGGCCATCAGGGGCGAACACTGAAGCTTTCTTT.

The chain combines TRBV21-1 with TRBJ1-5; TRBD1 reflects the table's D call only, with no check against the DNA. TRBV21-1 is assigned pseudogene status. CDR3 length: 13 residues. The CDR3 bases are TGTGCCAGCAAGGGACATTTCAATCAGCCCCAGCATTTT. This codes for CASKGHFNQPQHF.

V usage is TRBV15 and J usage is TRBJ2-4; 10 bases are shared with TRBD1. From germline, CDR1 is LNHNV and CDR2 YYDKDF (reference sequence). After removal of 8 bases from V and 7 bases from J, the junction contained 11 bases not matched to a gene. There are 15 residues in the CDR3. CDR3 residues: CATRPSTGGENIQYF. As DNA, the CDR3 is TGTGCCACCCGACCCTCGACAGGGGGCGAGAACATTCAGTACTTC.

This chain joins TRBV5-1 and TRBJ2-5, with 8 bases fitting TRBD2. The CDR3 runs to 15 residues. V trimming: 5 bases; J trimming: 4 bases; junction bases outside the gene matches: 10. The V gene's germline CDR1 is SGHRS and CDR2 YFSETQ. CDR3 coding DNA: TGCGCCAGCAGAAGCGGGAGAGGAGGTGGAGAGACCCAGTACTTC. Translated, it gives CASRSGRGGGETQYF.

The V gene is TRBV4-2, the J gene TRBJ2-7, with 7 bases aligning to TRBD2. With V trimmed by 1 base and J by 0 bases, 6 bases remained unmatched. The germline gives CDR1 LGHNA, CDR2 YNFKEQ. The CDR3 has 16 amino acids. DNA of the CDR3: TGTGCCAGCAGCCAAGGTCTAGCGGAAAGCTCCTACGAGCAGTACTTC. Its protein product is CASSQGLAESSYEQYF.

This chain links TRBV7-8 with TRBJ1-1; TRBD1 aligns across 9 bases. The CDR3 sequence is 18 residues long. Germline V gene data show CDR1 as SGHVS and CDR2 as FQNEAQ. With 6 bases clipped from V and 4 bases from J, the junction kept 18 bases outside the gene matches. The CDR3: CASRDGPGQGVLATEAFF. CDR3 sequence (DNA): TGTGCCAGCAGGGACGGACCGGGACAGGGAGTGTTGGCCACTGAAGCTTTCTTT.

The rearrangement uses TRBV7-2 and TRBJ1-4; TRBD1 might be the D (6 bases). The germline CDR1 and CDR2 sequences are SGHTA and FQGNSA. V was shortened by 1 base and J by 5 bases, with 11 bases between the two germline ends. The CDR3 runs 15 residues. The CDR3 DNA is TGTGCCAGCAGCTTAGGTCAGGGGCAGAATGAAAAACTGTTTTTT. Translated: CASSLGQGQNEKLFF.

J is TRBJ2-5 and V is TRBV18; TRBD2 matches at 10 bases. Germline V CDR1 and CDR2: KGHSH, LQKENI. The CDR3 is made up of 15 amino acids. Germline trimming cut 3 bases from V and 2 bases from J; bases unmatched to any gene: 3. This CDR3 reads CASSPWTSGQETQYF. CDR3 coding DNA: TGTGCCAGCTCACCCTGGACTAGCGGACAAGAGACCCAGTACTTC.

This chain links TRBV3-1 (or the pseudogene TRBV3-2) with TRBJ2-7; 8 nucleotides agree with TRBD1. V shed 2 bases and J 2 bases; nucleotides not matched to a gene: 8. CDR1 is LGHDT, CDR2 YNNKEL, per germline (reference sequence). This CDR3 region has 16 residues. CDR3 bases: TGTGCCAGCAGCCAACTAACCGGGACAGGAGCCTACGAGCAGTACTTC. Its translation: CASSQLTGTGAYEQYF.

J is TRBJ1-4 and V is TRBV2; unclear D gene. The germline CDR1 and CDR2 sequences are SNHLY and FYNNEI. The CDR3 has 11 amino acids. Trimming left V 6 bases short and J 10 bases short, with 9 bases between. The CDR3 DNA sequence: TGTGCCAGCAGCCATCCGGGAAAACTGTTTTTT. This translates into CASSHPGKLFF.

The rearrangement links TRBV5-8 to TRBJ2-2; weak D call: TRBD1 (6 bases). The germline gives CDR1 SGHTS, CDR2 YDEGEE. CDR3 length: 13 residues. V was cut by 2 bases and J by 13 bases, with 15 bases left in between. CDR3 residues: CASSFQGLAGLFF. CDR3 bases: TGTGCCAGCAGCTTTCAGGGGCTAGCCGGGCTGTTTTTT.

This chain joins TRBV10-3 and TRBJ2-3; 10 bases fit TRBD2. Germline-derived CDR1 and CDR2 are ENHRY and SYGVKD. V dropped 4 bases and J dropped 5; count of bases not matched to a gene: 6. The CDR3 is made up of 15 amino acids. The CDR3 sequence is CAISGLAGVQDTQYF. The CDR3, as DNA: TGTGCCATCAGTGGCCTAGCGGGAGTTCAAGATACGCAGTATTTT.

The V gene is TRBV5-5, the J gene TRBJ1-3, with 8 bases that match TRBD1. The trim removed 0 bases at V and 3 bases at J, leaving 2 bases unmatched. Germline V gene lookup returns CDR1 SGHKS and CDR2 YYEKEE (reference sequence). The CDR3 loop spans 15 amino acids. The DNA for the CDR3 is TGTGCCAGCAGCTTGGACAGGGGGTATGGAAACACCATATATTTT. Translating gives CASSLDRGYGNTIYF.

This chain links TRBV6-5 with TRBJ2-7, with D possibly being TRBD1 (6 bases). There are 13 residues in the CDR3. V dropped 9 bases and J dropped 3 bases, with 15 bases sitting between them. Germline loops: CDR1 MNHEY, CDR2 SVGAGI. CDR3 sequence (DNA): TGTGCCAGTAATTTCAGGGGTCGCTACGAGCAGTACTTC. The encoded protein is CASNFRGRYEQYF.

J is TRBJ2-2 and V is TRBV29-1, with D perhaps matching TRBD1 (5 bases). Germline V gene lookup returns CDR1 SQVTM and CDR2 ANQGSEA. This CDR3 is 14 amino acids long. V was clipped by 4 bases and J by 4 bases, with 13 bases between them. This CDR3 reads CSVGYQGSTGELFF. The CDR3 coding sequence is TGCAGCGTTGGTTATCAGGGTTCCACCGGGGAGCTGTTTTTT.

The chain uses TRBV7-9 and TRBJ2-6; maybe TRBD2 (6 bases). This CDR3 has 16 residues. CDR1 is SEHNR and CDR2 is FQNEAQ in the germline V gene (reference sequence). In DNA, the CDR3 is TGTGCTTCGGATGGGGGGTCTTACTCTGGGGCCAACGTCCTGACTTTC. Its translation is CASDGGSYSGANVLTF.